This T cell receptor (beta chain) originates from a study of control samples from healthy donors and cancer patients. The V gene end was trimmed by 3 bases and the J gene end by 8 bases; junction bases not matched to a gene: 6. The CDR3 runs 14 residues. CDR1 is MDHEN, CDR2 SYDVKM, per germline. Method: immunoSEQ multiplex PCR; TCRdb's copy keeps in-frame clones and lacks some. The table has about 190,000 clones, about 91% seen once. Sequencing was done on a sample of blood. This receptor was taken from a man aged 25 to 40 in good health. The chain carries TRBV28 and TRBJ1-4, with 7 bases that match TRBD1. CDR3 loop: CASSLRGLREKLFF. The CDR3 bases are TGTGCCAGCAGTTTGAGGGGGCTAAGGGAAAAACTGTTTTTT.